The 32 T cell receptor beta chains given below trace back to one sample, sequenced in a study of beta chain features in type 1 diabetes. For these receptors, no antigen is known. Study-level findings and limits: Researchers report that Type 1 diabetes patients had moderately but significantly shorter TCRB CDR3s across all four CD4+ subsets.

The whole isolated RNA underwent reverse transcription, so sequencing captured expressed TCRB transcripts. Produced via immunoSEQ multiplex PCR; TCRdb's table is partial and in-frame only. The repertoire includes about 640,000 clones, 9.5% to 15% of them detected once, and roughly 0.12% sits in the top ten. Input material: naive CD4+ T cells from blood. These receptors were obtained from a man aged 30-40 years with type 1 diabetes.

The chain is built from TRBV4-2 and TRBJ1-2; 10 bases match TRBD1. V gave up 0 bases and J gave up 6 bases; unmatched junction bases: 4. The germline V gene encodes CDR1 LGHNA and CDR2 YNFKEQ. The CDR3 runs 15 residues. CDR3 region: CASSQDWDRGDGYTF. The CDR3 DNA reads as TGTGCCAGCAGCCAAGATTGGGACAGGGGTGATGGCTACACCTTC.

The DNA of the CDR3 is TGTGCCAGCAGCTTAAAGGATCCTAACTATGGCTACACCTTC. It is translated as CASSLKDPNYGYTF. The chain carries TRBV5-6 and TRBJ1-2; D gene unclear. With 2 bases removed from V and 0 bases from J, the gap between germline ends came to 8 bases. This CDR3 has 14 residues. CDR1 is SGHDT, CDR2 YYEEEE, per germline.

The V and J genes are TRBV2 and TRBJ1-5, with D unresolved. Germline values: CDR1 SNHLY, CDR2 FYNNEI. Trimming removed 4 bases at V and 0 bases at J, with 7 bases between. The CDR3 spans 14 residues. The CDR3 region has the DNA TGTGCCAGCAGTGCCAGCTATAGCAATCAGCCCCAGCATTTT. Translated, it gives CASSASYSNQPQHF.

This clone has more than one count but fewer than ten. This rearrangement joins TRBV7-9 to TRBJ1-6, with D hard to call. CDR1 is SEHNR, CDR2 FQNEAQ, per germline (reference sequence). This CDR3 has 12 residues. V dropped 3 bases and J dropped 8 bases, with 5 bases sitting between them. The DNA for the CDR3 is TGTGCCAGCAGCTTTGGGGATTCACCCCTCCACTTT. Protein sequence: CASSFGDSPLHF. The complete variable domain, with remaining parts taken from reference TRBV7-9 and TRBJ1-6, reads DTGVSQNPRHKITKRGQNVTFRCDPISEHNRLYWYRQTLGQGPEFLTYFQNEAQLEKSRLLSDRFSAERPKGSFSTLEIQRTEQGDSAMYLCASSFGDSPLHFGNGTRLTVT.

The chain is built from TRBV7-2 and TRBJ1-2; 7 bases align to TRBD1. With V trimmed by 1 base and J by 5 bases, 10 bases remained unmatched. Germline CDR1 reads SGHTA; CDR2 reads FQGNSA. The CDR3 consists of 16 residues. In DNA, the CDR3 is TGTGCCAGCAGCTTAGATTTCCAGGGGGTAGGATATGGCTACACCTTC. The encoded protein is CASSLDFQGVGYGYTF.

The chain carries TRBV7-9 and TRBJ2-5; D uncertain. V was clipped by 2 bases and J by 2 bases, with 15 bases between them. The CDR3 covers 16 residues. Germline CDR1 reads SEHNR; CDR2 reads FQNEAQ (reference sequence). The CDR3 sequence: CASSLTASRSQETQYF. The DNA of the CDR3 is TGTGCCAGCAGCTTAACAGCGTCGAGGTCACAAGAGACCCAGTACTTC.

This clone was seen only a few times. The V gene is TRBV5-6, the J gene TRBJ2-7; D is possibly TRBD2 (5 bases). This CDR3 region has 16 residues. Germline loops: CDR1 SGHDT, CDR2 YYEEEE. The V end was cut by 4 bases, the J end by 1 base, with 18 bases between. The CDR3 sequence: CASSPVTAGSSYEQYF. The CDR3 DNA reads TGTGCCAGCAGCCCTGTTACTGCGGGTTCTTCCTACGAGCAGTACTTC.

The chain combines TRBV7-2 with TRBJ2-7, with D possibly being TRBD1 (5 bases). CDR1 is SGHTA and CDR2 is FQGNSA in the germline V gene. This CDR3 is built from 15 residues. Trimming shortened V by 5 bases and J by 0 bases, and 14 bases separated the two germline ends. The CDR3 spells CASSQQDGVSYEQYF. The CDR3 DNA is TGTGCCAGCAGCCAACAGGACGGAGTCTCCTACGAGCAGTACTTC.

The rearrangement joins TRBV7-9 to TRBJ1-2; 10 bases match TRBD1. V was clipped by 2 bases and J by 2 bases; unmatched bases: 8. This CDR3 spans 17 amino acids. Germline V gene data show CDR1 as SEHNR and CDR2 as FQNEAQ (reference sequence). CDR3 nucleotide sequence: TGTGCCAGCAGCTTATCTAATTTGGGACAGGGGAACTATGGCTACACCTTC. The encoded protein is CASSLSNLGQGNYGYTF.

This clone was seen a handful of times. J is TRBJ1-1 and V is TRBV11-1; D remains unclear. The germline gives CDR1 SGHAT, CDR2 FQDESV (reference sequence). The V end was cut by 5 bases, the J end by 3 bases, with 16 bases between. The CDR3 sequence is 15 residues long. The DNA of the CDR3 is TGTGCCAGCAGCCCCCGCATACAGAGGGACACTGAAGCTTTCTTT. It encodes CASSPRIQRDTEAFF. Full variable domain (outside the CDR3, taken from reference TRBV11-1 and TRBJ1-1): EAEVAQSPRYKITEKSQAVAFWCDPISGHATLYWYRQILGQGPELLVQFQDESVVDDSQLPKDRFSAERLKGVDSTLKIQPAELGDSAMYLCASSPRIQRDTEAFFGQGTRLTVV.

The chain combines TRBV29-1 with TRBJ1-2; the D is unclear. The germline CDR1 and CDR2 sequences are SQVTM and ANQGSEA. V dropped 8 bases and J dropped 5 bases, with 21 bases sitting between them. This CDR3 region has 14 residues. As DNA, the CDR3 is TGCAGCTCTAGATTGGCTTCTCCCCCGTATGGCTACACCTTC. Translating gives CSSRLASPPYGYTF.

V gene TRBV29-1 combines with J gene TRBJ1-5; TRBD1 is a possible D gene (6 bases). The CDR3 consists of 16 residues. With 7 bases removed from V and 0 bases from J, the gap between germline ends came to 19 bases. Looked up from germline, CDR1 is SQVTM and CDR2 is ANQGSEA. The CDR3 protein is CSGRRRGGASNQPQHF. In DNA, the CDR3 is TGCAGCGGGCGACGAAGGGGGGGGGCTAGCAATCAGCCCCAGCATTTT.

V is TRBV29-1 and J is TRBJ1-3; maybe TRBD1 (5 bases). The CDR3 sequence is 13 residues long. Trimming pared 7 bases from V and 8 bases from J, leaving 18 bases between. Looked up from germline, CDR1 is SQVTM and CDR2 is ANQGSEA. CDR3 nucleotide sequence: TGCAGCGGGATGAGACAGCCGGCAGACACCATATATTTT. It translates to CSGMRQPADTIYF. The whole variable domain, filled in from reference TRBV29-1 and TRBJ1-3, reads SAVISQKPSRDICQRGTSLTIQCQVDSQVTMMFWYRQQPGQSLTLIATANQGSEATYESGFVIDKFPISRPNLTFSTLTVSNMSPEDSSIYLCSGMRQPADTIYFGEGSWLTVV.

CDR3 coding DNA: TGCAGCGGTGCCGCAGGGTCGGGCGTCTATGGCTACACCTTC. The encoded protein is CSGAAGSGVYGYTF. The V call is TRBV29-1, the J call TRBJ1-2; possible D gene TRBD1, 5 bases. Deletions cut 7 bases from V and 4 bases from J, with 19 bases between. The CDR3 sequence is 14 residues long. In germline, CDR1 is SQVTM, CDR2 ANQGSEA. Full variable domain (rest looked up from reference TRBV29-1 and TRBJ1-2): SAVISQKPSRDICQRGTSLTIQCQVDSQVTMMFWYRQQPGQSLTLIATANQGSEATYESGFVIDKFPISRPNLTFSTLTVSNMSPEDSSIYLCSGAAGSGVYGYTFGSGTRLTVV.

This clone was found a few times. Compared with germline, one end of the junction differs, possibly owing to a read error. The rearrangement joins TRBV7-7 to TRBJ2-7, with 10 positions matching TRBD1. The CDR3 has 14 residues. The germline V gene encodes CDR1 SSHAT and CDR2 FNYEAQ (reference sequence). The chain's CDR3 is CASSPGQGQGEQYF. The DNA for the CDR3 is TGTGCTAGCAGCCCGGGACAGGGGCAGGGCGAGCAGTACTTC.

This clone was seen a few times. The sample holds other DNA sequences that translate to the same CDR3. This chain joins TRBV29-1 and TRBJ2-6; D remains unclear. The CDR3 extends over 14 amino acids. The germline V and J ends were trimmed by 2 bases and 0 bases, with 5 bases remaining between them. CDR1 is SQVTM and CDR2 is ANQGSEA in the germline V gene. The chain's CDR3 is CSVETFSGANVLTF. DNA for the CDR3: TGCAGCGTTGAAACCTTCTCTGGGGCCAACGTCCTGACTTTC.

This clone occurred a few times. The chain has TRBV7-2 and TRBJ2-7; D perhaps matches TRBD1 (6 bases). The CDR3 is made up of 15 amino acids. Looked up from germline, CDR1 is SGHTA and CDR2 is FQGNSA. V lost 5 bases to trimming and J lost 7 bases, with 21 bases between them. The CDR3 DNA reads TGTGCCAGCAGCCCATTCCTTTCAGGGGCTAGTGAGCAGTACTTC. This gives the protein CASSPFLSGASEQYF.

Remarks on this clone: Compared with germline, one end of the junction differs, possibly owing to a read error. The V and J genes are TRBV28 and TRBJ1-2, with a tentative D call TRBD1 (5 bases). This CDR3 is 14 amino acids long. The V gene's germline CDR1 is MDHEN and CDR2 SYDVKM. CDR3: CASSPRGGNYVYTF. The CDR3 coding sequence is TGTGCCAGCAGCCCCCGGGGGGGAAACTATGTCTACACCTTC.

Only a few counts were recorded for this clone. The chain carries TRBV29-1 and TRBJ1-1; D uncertain. The length of the CDR3 is 12 residues. Germline CDR1 reads SQVTM; CDR2 reads ANQGSEA. The V end lost 4 bases, the J end lost 4 bases, and 10 bases lay between the germline ends. The CDR3 DNA follows: TGCAGCGTTGGCCGAGGGAGCACTGAAGCTTTCTTT. Its translation is CSVGRGSTEAFF.

This clone showed up just a few times. The chain links TRBV2 to TRBJ2-6, with D possibly matching TRBD2 (5 bases). The V gene lost 6 bases and the J gene lost 1 base, with 13 bases spanning the gap. Looked up from germline, CDR1 is SNHLY and CDR2 is FYNNEI. The CDR3 is 16 residues long. The CDR3 DNA reads TGTGCCAGCAGGATTGGACTGATTTCTGGGGCCAACGTCCTGACTTTC. This sequence encodes CASRIGLISGANVLTF.

CDR3 nucleotide sequence: TGCGCCAGCAGCCTGGGGGGCGGAGACAATGAGCAGTTCTTC. Amino acids: CASSLGGGDNEQFF. This chain links TRBV5-1 with TRBJ2-1; the D gene could be TRBD1 or TRBD2 (6 bases each). This CDR3 comprises 14 residues. Germline CDR1 SGHRS, CDR2 YFSETQ. V was shortened by 4 bases and J by 5 bases, with 13 bases between the two germline ends.

This clone is a singleton in its sample. This rearrangement joins TRBV6-6 to TRBJ2-7, with 11 bases identical to TRBD1. The CDR3 is 15 residues long. From germline, CDR1 is MNHNY and CDR2 SVGAGI (reference sequence). V dropped 4 bases and J dropped 3; count of bases not matched to a gene: 5. The CDR3 DNA reads TGTGCCAGCAGTTCCCTGGGACAGGGGGACTACGAGCAGTACTTC. It is translated as CASSSLGQGDYEQYF.

The V and J genes are TRBV2 and TRBJ2-1, with a possible D match to TRBD2 (5 bases). Trimming took off 6 bases at V and 3 bases at J, with 12 bases between the two ends. The CDR3 length is 14 residues. The germline V gene has CDR1 SNHLY and CDR2 FYNNEI. DNA of the CDR3: TGTGCCAGCAGCCCGGGGTTGGTCTACAATGAGCAGTTCTTC. This codes for CASSPGLVYNEQFF.

This clone has a handful of counts. The V and J genes are TRBV4-3 and TRBJ2-1; TRBD1 is a possible D gene (5 bases). V was clipped by 0 bases and J by 3 bases, with 15 bases between them. The CDR3 sequence is 17 residues long. Germline-derived CDR1 and CDR2 are LGHNA and YSLEER. Written as DNA, the CDR3 is TGCGCCAGCAGCCAAGAATATCGGACATACCGCTACAATGAGCAGTTCTTC. Translation: CASSQEYRTYRYNEQFF.

This clone was detected only a few times. V and J are TRBV4-3 and TRBJ2-7, with 7 bases fitting TRBD1. CDR1 and CDR2 from the germline V gene are LGHNA and YSLEER. This CDR3 has 14 residues. V dropped 1 base and J dropped 6; count of bases not matched to a gene: 6. The CDR3 region has the DNA TGCGCCAGCAGCCAAGGAACAGGGGAGAGCGAGCAGTACTTC. It is translated as CASSQGTGESEQYF.

This clone appeared a few times. This chain links TRBV9 with TRBJ1-5; no definite D call. V gave up 4 bases and J gave up 0 bases, with 17 bases separating them. The CDR3 spans 17 residues. Germline V gives CDR1 SGDLS, CDR2 YYNGEE. Here the CDR3 reads CASSSPQKGNSNQPQHF. Here the CDR3 DNA reads TGTGCCAGCAGCTCACCCCAAAAGGGCAATAGCAATCAGCCCCAGCATTTT.

This chain joins TRBV28 and TRBJ2-2; TRBD2 matches 7 bases. V dropped 0 bases and J dropped 3; count of bases not matched to a gene: 7. The V gene's germline CDR1 is MDHEN and CDR2 SYDVKM. This CDR3 contains 17 residues. As DNA, the CDR3 is TGTGCCAGCAGTTTATGGACTAGCATTCGGGACACCGGGGAGCTGTTTTTT. Its translation: CASSLWTSIRDTGELFF.

The CDR3 nucleotides read TGCGCCACAAGACGGACTAGCACAGATACGCAGTATTTT. Protein: CATRRTSTDTQYF. This chain uses TRBV5-1 with TRBJ2-3; tentatively, D is TRBD2 (5 bases). This CDR3 spans 13 amino acids. Per the germline V gene, CDR1 is SGHRS and CDR2 is YFSETQ. Trimming pared 9 bases from V and 0 bases from J, leaving 11 bases between. Full variable domain (remainder filled in from reference TRBV5-1 and TRBJ2-3): KAGVTQTPRYLIKTRGQQVTLSCSPISGHRSVSWYQQTPGQGLQFLFEYFSETQRNKGNFPGRFSGRQFSNSRSEMNVSTLELGDSALYLCATRRTSTDTQYFGPGTRLTVL.

The rearrangement links TRBV2 to TRBJ1-4; tentatively, D is TRBD1 (5 bases). CDR3 length: 13 amino acids. Trimming pared 6 bases from V and 6 bases from J, leaving 11 bases between. From germline, CDR1 is SNHLY and CDR2 FYNNEI. The CDR3 loop is CASRRQSDEKLFF. The CDR3 nucleotides are TGTGCCAGCAGGCGACAGTCAGATGAAAAACTGTTTTTT.

CDR3 protein: CASSSSSPTGTSSYEQYF. The CDR3 bases are TGTGCCAGCAGCTCCTCCTCCCCGACAGGGACTTCCTCTTACGAGCAGTACTTC. The chain employs TRBV7-9 and TRBJ2-7; D perhaps matches TRBD1 (7 bases). The CDR3 is 18 residues long. Germline CDR1 reads SEHNR; CDR2 reads FQNEAQ (reference sequence). V shed 4 bases and J shed 4 bases, with 26 bases lying between them. The full variable domain, in which reference TRBV7-9 and TRBJ2-7 provide the parts outside the CDR3, is DTGVSQNPRHKITKRGQNVTFRCDPISEHNRLYWYRQTLGQGPEFLTYFQNEAQLEKSRLLSDRFSAERPKGSFSTLEIQRTEQGDSAMYLCASSSSSPTGTSSYEQYFGPGTRLTVT.

V and J are TRBV7-2 and TRBJ2-7; the D gene could be TRBD1 or TRBD2 (5 bases each). The germline V and J ends were trimmed by 5 bases and 0 bases, with 14 bases remaining between them. Germline values: CDR1 SGHTA, CDR2 FQGNSA. The CDR3 is 15 residues long. DNA for the CDR3: TGTGCCAGCAGCACGGGACCCGCGAGCTCCTACGAGCAGTACTTC. Translated: CASSTGPASSYEQYF.

This clone was observed a handful of times. V gene TRBV6-1 combines with J gene TRBJ1-4, with D possibly being TRBD1 (5 bases). There are 11 residues in the CDR3. Germline V gene data show CDR1 as MNHNS and CDR2 as SASEGT. Between the trimmed V and J ends, which lost 8 bases and 10 bases, there was a span of 11 bases. Here the CDR3 DNA reads TGTGCCAGCCGGGACGCTGGAAAACTGTTTTTT. This translates into CASRDAGKLFF.